This T cell receptor beta chain comes out of a study of blood T cell repertoires in COVID-19. Study information: COVID-19 samples from acute and convalescent phases originated in the United States, Italy and Spain. In each case, the material was cDNA or gDNA derived from T cells, B-cell-depleted T cells, or PBMCs.

Trimming cost V 5 bases and J 4 bases, with 15 bases left between them. The CDR3 loop spans 16 amino acids. Germline V gene lookup returns CDR1 SEHNR and CDR2 FQNEAQ (reference sequence). Sequencing was performed with immunoSEQ multiplex PCR; in TCRdb, only in-frame clones are kept and a portion is missing. The table includes over 45,000 clones, about 70% detected once. The clonotype originates from a man over 45 with active or convalescent COVID-19. V is TRBV7-9 and J is TRBJ1-6; TRBD1 is a possible D gene (6 bases). Sample: peripheral blood. In DNA, the CDR3 is TGTGCCAGCAGCCCCGGGGGGGCGGCTTATAATTCACCCCTCCACTTT. Translated, it gives CASSPGGAAYNSPLHF.